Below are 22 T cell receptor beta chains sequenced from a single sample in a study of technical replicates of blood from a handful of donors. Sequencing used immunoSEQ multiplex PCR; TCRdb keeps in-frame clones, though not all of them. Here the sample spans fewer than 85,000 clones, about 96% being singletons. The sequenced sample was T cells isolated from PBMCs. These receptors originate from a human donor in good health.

CDR3 residues: CASSLGGQAAYEQYF. The DNA of the CDR3 is TGTGCCAGCAGCCTAGGGGGGCAGGCCGCCTACGAGCAGTACTTC. The chain combines TRBV11-1 with TRBJ2-7; D possibly uses TRBD1 or TRBD2 (6 bases each). The CDR3 contains 15 residues. The ends were cut back, 5 bases at V and 2 bases at J, with 16 bases in the middle. In germline, CDR1 is SGHAT, CDR2 FQDESV (reference sequence).

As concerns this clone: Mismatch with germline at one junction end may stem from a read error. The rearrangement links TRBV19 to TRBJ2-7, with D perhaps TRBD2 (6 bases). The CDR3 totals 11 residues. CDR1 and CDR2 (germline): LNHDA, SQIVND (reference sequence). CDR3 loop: CASSLDYGQYF. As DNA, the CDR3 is TGTGCCAGTAGTCTGGACTACGGGCAGTACTTC.

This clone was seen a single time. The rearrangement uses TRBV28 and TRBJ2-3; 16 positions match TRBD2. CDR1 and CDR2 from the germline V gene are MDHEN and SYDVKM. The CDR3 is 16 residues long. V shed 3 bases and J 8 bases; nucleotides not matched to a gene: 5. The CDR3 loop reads CASSLWGLAGGGTQYF. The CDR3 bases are TGTGCCAGCAGTTTGTGGGGACTAGCGGGAGGGGGTACGCAGTATTTT.

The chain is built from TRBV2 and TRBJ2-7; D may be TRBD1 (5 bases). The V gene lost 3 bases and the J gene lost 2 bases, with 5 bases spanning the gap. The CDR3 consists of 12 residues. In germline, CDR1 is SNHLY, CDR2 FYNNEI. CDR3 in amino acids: CASSEGPYEQYF. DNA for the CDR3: TGTGCCAGCAGTGAGGGGCCCTACGAGCAGTACTTC.

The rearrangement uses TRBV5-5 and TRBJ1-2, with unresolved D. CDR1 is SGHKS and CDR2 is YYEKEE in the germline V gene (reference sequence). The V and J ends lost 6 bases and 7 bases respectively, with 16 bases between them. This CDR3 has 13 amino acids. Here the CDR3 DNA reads TGTGCCAGCACCTTAGCCCTTATTGGTGGCTACACCTTC. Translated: CASTLALIGGYTF.

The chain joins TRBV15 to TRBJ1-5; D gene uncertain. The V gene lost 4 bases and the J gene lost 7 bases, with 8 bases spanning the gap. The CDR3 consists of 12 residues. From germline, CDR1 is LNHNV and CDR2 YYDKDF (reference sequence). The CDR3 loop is CATSMAMQPQHF. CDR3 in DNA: TGTGCCACCAGCATGGCAATGCAGCCCCAGCATTTT.

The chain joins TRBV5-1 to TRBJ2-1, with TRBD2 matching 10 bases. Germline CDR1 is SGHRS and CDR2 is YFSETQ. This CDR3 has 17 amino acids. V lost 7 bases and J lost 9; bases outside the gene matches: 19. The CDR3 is CASGSETGTSVGGEQFF. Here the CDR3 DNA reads TGCGCCAGCGGTTCCGAAACAGGGACTAGCGTAGGGGGTGAGCAGTTCTTC.

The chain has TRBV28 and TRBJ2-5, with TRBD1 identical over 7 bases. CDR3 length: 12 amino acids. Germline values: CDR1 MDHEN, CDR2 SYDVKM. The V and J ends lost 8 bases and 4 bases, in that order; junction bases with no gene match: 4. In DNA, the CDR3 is TGTGCCAGCCTACAGGGGAGAGAGACCCAGTACTTC. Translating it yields CASLQGRETQYF.

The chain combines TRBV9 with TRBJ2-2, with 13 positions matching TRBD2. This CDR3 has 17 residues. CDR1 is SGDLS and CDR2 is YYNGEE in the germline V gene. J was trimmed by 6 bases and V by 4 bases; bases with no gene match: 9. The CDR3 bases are TGTGCCAGCAGCATCCCCCGACTAGCGGGAGGACCCGGGGAGCTGTTTTTT. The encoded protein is CASSIPRLAGGPGELFF.

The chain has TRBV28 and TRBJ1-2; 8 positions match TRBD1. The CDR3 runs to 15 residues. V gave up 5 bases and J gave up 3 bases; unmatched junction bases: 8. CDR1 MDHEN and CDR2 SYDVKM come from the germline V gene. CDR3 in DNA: TGTGCCAGCAGTGCCCGGGACAGGAGATACTATGGCTACACCTTC. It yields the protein CASSARDRRYYGYTF.

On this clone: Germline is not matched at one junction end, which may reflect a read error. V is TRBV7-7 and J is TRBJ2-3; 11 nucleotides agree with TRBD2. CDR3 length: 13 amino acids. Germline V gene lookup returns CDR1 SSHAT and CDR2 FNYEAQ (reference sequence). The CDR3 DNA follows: TGTGCTAGCAGCCTAGCGGGAGGAGATACGCAGTATTTT. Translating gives CASSLAGGDTQYF.

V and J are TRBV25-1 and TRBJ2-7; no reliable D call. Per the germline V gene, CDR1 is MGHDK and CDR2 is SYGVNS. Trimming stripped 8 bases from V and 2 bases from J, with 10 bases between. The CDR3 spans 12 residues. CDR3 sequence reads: CASGSSPYEQYF. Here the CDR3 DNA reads TGTGCCAGCGGCTCATCCCCCTACGAGCAGTACTTC.

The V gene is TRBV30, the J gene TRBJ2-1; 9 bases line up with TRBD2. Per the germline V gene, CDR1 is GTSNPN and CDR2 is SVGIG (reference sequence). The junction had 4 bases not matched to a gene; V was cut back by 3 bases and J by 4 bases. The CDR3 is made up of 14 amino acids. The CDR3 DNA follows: TGTGCCTGGAGCGCGGGAGGGTCGTACAATGAGCAGTTCTTC. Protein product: CAWSAGGSYNEQFF.

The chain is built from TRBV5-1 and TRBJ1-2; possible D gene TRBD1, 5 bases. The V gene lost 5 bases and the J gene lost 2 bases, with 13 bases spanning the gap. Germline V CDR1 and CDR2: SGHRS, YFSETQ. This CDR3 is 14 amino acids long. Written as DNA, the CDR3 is TGCGCCAGCAGTAGGCAGGGTGAGAACTATGGCTACACCTTC. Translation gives CASSRQGENYGYTF.

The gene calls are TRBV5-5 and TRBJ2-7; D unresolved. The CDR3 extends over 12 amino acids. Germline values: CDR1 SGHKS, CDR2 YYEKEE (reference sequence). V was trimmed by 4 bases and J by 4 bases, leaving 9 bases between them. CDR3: CASSPPGYEQYF. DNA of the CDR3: TGTGCCAGCAGCCCACCCGGGTACGAGCAGTACTTC.

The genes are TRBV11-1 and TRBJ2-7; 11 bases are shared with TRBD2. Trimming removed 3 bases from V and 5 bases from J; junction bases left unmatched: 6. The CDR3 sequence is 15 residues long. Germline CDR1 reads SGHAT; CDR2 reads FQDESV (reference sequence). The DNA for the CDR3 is TGTGCCAGCAGCTTTAGCGGGAGGGCATTCCACGAGCAGTACTTC. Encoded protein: CASSFSGRAFHEQYF.

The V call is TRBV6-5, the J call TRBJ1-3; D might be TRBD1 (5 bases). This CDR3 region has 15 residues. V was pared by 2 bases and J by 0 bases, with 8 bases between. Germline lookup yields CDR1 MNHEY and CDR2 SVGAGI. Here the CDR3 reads CASSYGASSGNTIYF. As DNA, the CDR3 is TGTGCCAGCAGTTACGGGGCATCCTCTGGAAACACCATATATTTT.

The CDR3 loop is CASSQEGGSGRTGELFF. The CDR3 DNA is TGCGCCAGCAGCCAAGAAGGCGGTAGCGGGAGGACCGGGGAGCTGTTTTTT. The chain recombines TRBV4-3 with TRBJ2-2, with 10 bases lining up with TRBD2. V dropped 0 bases and J dropped 5; count of bases not matched to a gene: 6. Germline values: CDR1 LGHNA, CDR2 YSLEER. This CDR3 comprises 17 residues.

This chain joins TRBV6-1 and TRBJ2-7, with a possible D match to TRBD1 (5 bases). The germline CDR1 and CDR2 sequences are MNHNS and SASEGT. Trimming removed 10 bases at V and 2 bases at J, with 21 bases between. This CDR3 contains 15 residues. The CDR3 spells CATHLGPKVTYEQYF. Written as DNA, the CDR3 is TGTGCCACCCACTTGGGGCCGAAGGTTACCTACGAGCAGTACTTC.

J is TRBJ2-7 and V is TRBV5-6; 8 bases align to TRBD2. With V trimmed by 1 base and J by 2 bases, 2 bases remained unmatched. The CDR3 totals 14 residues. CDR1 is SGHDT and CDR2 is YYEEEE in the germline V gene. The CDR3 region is CASSLTSGTYEQYF. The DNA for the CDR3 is TGTGCCAGCAGCTTGACTAGCGGCACCTACGAGCAGTACTTC.

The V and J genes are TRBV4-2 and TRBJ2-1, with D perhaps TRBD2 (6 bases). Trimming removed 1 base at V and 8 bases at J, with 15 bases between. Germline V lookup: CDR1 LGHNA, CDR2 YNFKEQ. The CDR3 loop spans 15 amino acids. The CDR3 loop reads CASSQAGSGIHEQFF. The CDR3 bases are TGTGCCAGCAGCCAAGCGGGTAGCGGAATCCATGAGCAGTTCTTC.

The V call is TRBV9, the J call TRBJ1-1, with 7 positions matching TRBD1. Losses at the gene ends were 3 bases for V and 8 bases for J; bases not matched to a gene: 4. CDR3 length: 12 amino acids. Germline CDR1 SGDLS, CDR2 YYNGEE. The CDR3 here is CASSDNRGEAFF. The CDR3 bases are TGTGCCAGCAGCGACAACAGGGGCGAAGCTTTCTTT. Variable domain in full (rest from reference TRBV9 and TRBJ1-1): DSGVTQTPKHLITATGQRVTLRCSPRSGDLSVYWYQQSLDQGLQFLIQYYNGEERAKGNILERFSAQQFPDLHSELNLSSLELGDSALYFCASSDNRGEAFFGQGTRLTVV.